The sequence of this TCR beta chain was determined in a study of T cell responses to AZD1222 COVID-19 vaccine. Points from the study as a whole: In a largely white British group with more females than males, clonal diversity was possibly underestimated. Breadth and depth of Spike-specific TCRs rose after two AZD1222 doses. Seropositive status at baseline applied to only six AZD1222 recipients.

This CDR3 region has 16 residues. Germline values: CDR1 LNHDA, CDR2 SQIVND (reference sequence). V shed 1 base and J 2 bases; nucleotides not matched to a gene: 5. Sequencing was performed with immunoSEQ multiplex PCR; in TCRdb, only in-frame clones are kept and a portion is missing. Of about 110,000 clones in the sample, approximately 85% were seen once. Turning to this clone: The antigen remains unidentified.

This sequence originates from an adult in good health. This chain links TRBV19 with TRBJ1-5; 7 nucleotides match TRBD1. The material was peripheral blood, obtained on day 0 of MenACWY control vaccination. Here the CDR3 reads CASSIGGGLGNQPQHF. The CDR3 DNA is TGTGCCAGTAGTATAGGAGGGGGCTTGGGCAATCAGCCCCAGCATTTT.